These 15 T cell receptor beta chains were sequenced from one sample in a study of metastatic and nonmetastatic thyroid tumors. TCRdb re-processed the PCR reads through MiXCR. The sample includes 31,000 or so clones, 25% to 35% of them seen just once. No patient received treatment before thyroid surgery. The sample comprised blood. These TCRs come from a female donor with papillary thyroid cancer or a benign thyroid nodule (not recorded which). Some clones in this sample may be carry-over from other donors' samples.

V is TRBV18 and J is TRBJ2-5, with TRBD1 identical over 7 bases. The CDR3 has 14 amino acids. V lost 5 bases and J lost 5; bases outside the gene matches: 8. Looked up from germline, CDR1 is KGHSH and CDR2 is LQKENI. CDR3 sequence: CASSSAGGRETQYF. CDR3 DNA sequence: TGTGCCAGCTCAAGTGCAGGGGGTCGGGAGACCCAGTACTTC.

This clone has ten or more counts. The chain couples TRBV20-1 to TRBJ2-7, with D possibly being TRBD1 or TRBD2 (5 bases each). This CDR3 region has 12 residues. The germline V gene encodes CDR1 DFQATT and CDR2 SNEGSKA (reference sequence). Trimming pared 5 bases from V and 2 bases from J, leaving 10 bases between. The CDR3 DNA is TGCAGTGCTGGGGACCAGACCTACGAGCAGTACTTC. It encodes CSAGDQTYEQYF.

This chain joins TRBV12-3 or TRBV12-4 and TRBJ1-1; D remains ambiguous. V lost 4 bases and J 3 bases, leaving 6 bases between the germline ends. The CDR3 contains 12 residues. The CDR3, as DNA: TGTGCCAGCAGTTGGGTCGACACTGAAGCTTTCTTT. It encodes CASSWVDTEAFF.

The chain couples TRBV6-1 to TRBJ2-7; D is unresolved. Germline V lookup: CDR1 MNHNS, CDR2 SASEGT. The CDR3 is 15 residues long. V lost 10 bases and J 4 bases, leaving 23 bases between the germline ends. This chain's CDR3 is CATNRGEFNRYEQYF. CDR3 in DNA: TGTGCCACCAACAGAGGAGAATTCAACCGGTACGAGCAGTACTTC.

The CDR3 DNA reads as TGTGCCAGCAGCGTAGCTTGGGCTAGCGGGAGTCATTTATACAATGAGCAGTTCTTC. The encoded protein is CASSVAWASGSHLYNEQFF. J is TRBJ2-1 and V is TRBV9; 10 bases fit TRBD2. The ends lost 0 bases at V and 4 bases at J; junction bases unmatched: 13. The CDR3 is made up of 19 amino acids. Per the germline V gene, CDR1 is SGDLS and CDR2 is YYNGEE.

This clone was found many times. The V and J genes are TRBV4-3 and TRBJ2-7; D is ambiguous. The CDR3 is made up of 15 amino acids. V shed 0 bases and J shed 2 bases, with 11 bases lying between them. CDR1 and CDR2 from the germline V gene are LGHNA and YSLEER. The chain's CDR3 is CASSQELGEPYEQYF. The CDR3 DNA reads as TGCGCCAGCAGCCAAGAGTTAGGTGAACCCTACGAGCAGTACTTC.

This clone appeared a few times. The chain is built from TRBV20-1 and TRBJ2-3, with 8 bases lining up with TRBD1. With V trimmed by 3 bases and J by 2 bases, 7 bases remained unmatched. CDR1 and CDR2 from the germline V gene are DFQATT and SNEGSKA (reference sequence). The CDR3 loop spans 15 amino acids. DNA of the CDR3: TGCAGTGCTAGGAGACGACAGGGGACCACAGATACGCAGTATTTT. This translates into CSARRRQGTTDTQYF.

This clone was observed at least ten times. This chain connects TRBV7-8 to TRBJ1-5, with TRBD1 as a possible D gene (6 bases). The CDR3 runs 14 residues. Trimming took off 4 bases at V and 6 bases at J, with 13 bases between the two ends. From germline, CDR1 is SGHVS and CDR2 FQNEAQ. The DNA of the CDR3 is TGTGCCAGCAGCTCAGAAGGGGGTTTTCAGCCCCAGCATTTT. It is translated as CASSSEGGFQPQHF.

The chain employs TRBV11-2 and TRBJ2-7; D gene uncertain. CDR1 is SGHAT and CDR2 is FQNNGV in the germline V gene. The CDR3 loop spans 17 amino acids. V lost 2 bases and J lost 3, with 20 bases in between. The CDR3 region is CASSLSSGLGPSYEQYF. CDR3 in DNA: TGTGCCAGCAGCTTATCTTCCGGATTAGGGCCAAGCTACGAGCAGTACTTC.

This clone was seen many times. The V call is TRBV9, the J call TRBJ1-4; the D is unclear. The germline V gene encodes CDR1 SGDLS and CDR2 YYNGEE. V was cut by 3 bases and J by 13 bases, with 13 bases left in between. This CDR3 is built from 12 residues. CDR3 loop: CASSADKGGLFF. The DNA for the CDR3 is TGTGCCAGCAGCGCAGATAAAGGAGGACTGTTTTTT.

The sample holds many counts of this clone. J is TRBJ2-7 and V is TRBV20-1; D may be TRBD2 (6 bases). The CDR3 contains 13 residues. Trimming stripped 7 bases from V and 2 bases from J, with 15 bases between. Germline values: CDR1 DFQATT, CDR2 SNEGSKA (reference sequence). The CDR3 is CSVGGKTTYEQYF. The CDR3 coding sequence is TGCAGTGTAGGAGGGAAGACAACCTACGAGCAGTACTTC.

This clone is medium-sized by share. The V and J genes are TRBV28 and TRBJ2-7; weak D call: TRBD2 (6 bases). Trimming left V 6 bases short and J 3 bases short, with 15 bases between. The CDR3 has 14 residues. Germline V CDR1 and CDR2: MDHEN, SYDVKM. The CDR3 protein is CASSSLGRDYEQYF. CDR3 bases: TGTGCCAGCAGCTCCCTAGGGCGGGACTACGAGCAGTACTTC.

The V call is TRBV6-2 or TRBV6-3, the J call TRBJ2-3; D perhaps matches TRBD2 (6 bases). V dropped 6 bases and J dropped 2 bases, with 9 bases sitting between them. Germline V gene lookup returns CDR1 MNHEY and CDR2 SVGEGT. This CDR3 spans 13 amino acids. The CDR3 DNA follows: TGTGCCAGCAGGGGACTGCACACAGATACGCAGTATTTT. This gives the protein CASRGLHTDTQYF.

Only a few counts were recorded for this clone. One end of the junction varies from germline; a read error may be responsible. The rearrangement joins TRBV6-2 or TRBV6-3 to TRBJ1-1, with D hard to call. The V gene's germline CDR1 is MNHEY and CDR2 SVGEGT. This CDR3 comprises 13 residues. CDR3 DNA sequence: TGTGCCAGCAGTCACTCTCAGGAGATTGAAGCTTTCTTT. Protein sequence: CASSHSQEIEAFF.

This clone has only a few counts. The CDR3 DNA follows: TGTGCCAGCAGTTATGGGGGGGCTTCACCCCTCCACTTT. Residues: CASSYGGASPLHF. V is TRBV12-3 or TRBV12-4 and J is TRBJ1-6, with D maybe TRBD1 (6 bases). Deletions cut 4 bases from V and 9 bases from J, with 10 bases between. The CDR3 length is 13 residues.